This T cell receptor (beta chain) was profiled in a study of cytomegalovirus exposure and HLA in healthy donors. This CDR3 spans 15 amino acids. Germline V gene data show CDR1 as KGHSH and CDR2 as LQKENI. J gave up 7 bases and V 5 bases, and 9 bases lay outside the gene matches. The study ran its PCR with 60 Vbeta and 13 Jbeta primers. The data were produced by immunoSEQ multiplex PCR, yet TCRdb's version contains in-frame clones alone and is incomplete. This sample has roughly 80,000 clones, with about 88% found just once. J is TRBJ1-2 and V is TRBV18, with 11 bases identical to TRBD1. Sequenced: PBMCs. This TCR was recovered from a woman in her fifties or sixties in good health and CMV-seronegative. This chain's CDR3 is CASSSRGQGEGGYTF. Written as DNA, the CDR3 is TGTGCCAGCTCATCAAGGGGACAGGGGGAGGGTGGCTACACCTTC.